The next 21 T cell receptor beta chains were all read from a single sample in a study of cytomegalovirus exposure and HLA in healthy donors. 60 Vbeta and 13 Jbeta primers were used in PCR. Some clones are missing from TCRdb's copy, which holds only in-frame ones; the method was immunoSEQ multiplex PCR. The sample lists 150,000 to 200,000 clones, 86% seen once, with about 2.1% in the top ten. Material: PBMCs. These receptors were obtained from a woman aged 18-29 years in good health and CMV-seronegative.

This clone was seen just once. The CDR3 protein is CASSPPRLDTQYF. CDR3 coding DNA: TGTGCCAGCTCACCACCCCGACTGGATACGCAGTATTTT. The V and J genes are TRBV18 and TRBJ2-3; D gene ambiguous. The CDR3 is 13 amino acids. CDR1 and CDR2 (germline): KGHSH, LQKENI. The ends were cut back, 0 bases at V and 6 bases at J, with 7 bases in the middle.

The rearrangement uses TRBV5-4 and TRBJ1-2; 10 bases map to TRBD1. Germline lookup yields CDR1 SGHNT and CDR2 YYREEE (reference sequence). Trimming at V came to 1 base and at J to 7 bases, leaving 7 bases not matched to a gene. The CDR3 is 15 amino acids. The CDR3 loop is CASSLTSGTGVGYTF. The DNA of the CDR3 is TGTGCCAGCAGCTTGACGTCTGGGACAGGGGTTGGCTACACCTTC. Full variable domain (outside the CDR3, taken from reference TRBV5-4 and TRBJ1-2): ETGVTQSPTHLIKTRGQQVTLRCSSQSGHNTVSWYQQALGQGPQFIFQYYREEENGRGNFPPRFSGLQFPNYSSELNVNALELDDSALYLCASSLTSGTGVGYTFGSGTRLTVV.

This chain joins TRBV5-4 and TRBJ2-1, with 11 bases matching TRBD2. V dropped 3 bases and J dropped 6; count of bases not matched to a gene: 5. The CDR3 runs 15 residues. Per germline, CDR1 SGHNT and CDR2 YYREEE (reference sequence). CDR3 coding DNA: TGTGCCAGCAGCTGGAGACTAGCGGGGTCCAATGAGCAGTTCTTC. Its translation: CASSWRLAGSNEQFF.

The genes are TRBV13 and TRBJ1-1; D may be TRBD1 (6 bases). Trimming shortened V by 5 bases and J by 7 bases, and 17 bases separated the two germline ends. Per the germline V gene, CDR1 is PRHDT and CDR2 is FYEKMQ (reference sequence). This CDR3 is 14 amino acids long. Here the CDR3 reads CASSPQGGAGEAFF. As DNA, the CDR3 is TGTGCCAGCAGCCCTCAAGGGGGGGCGGGTGAAGCTTTCTTT. Filled out from reference TRBV13 and TRBJ1-1, the complete variable domain reads AAGVIQSPRHLIKEKRETATLKCYPIPRHDTVYWYQQGPGQDPQFLISFYEKMQSDKGSIPDRFSAQQFSDYHSELNMSSLELGDSALYFCASSPQGGAGEAFFGQGTRLTVV.

The CDR3 DNA follows: TGTGCCAGCAGCCATCGGACAGGGGGCTGGTATGGCTACACCTTC. Translated, it gives CASSHRTGGWYGYTF. The V call is TRBV5-4, the J call TRBJ1-2; 11 positions agree with TRBD1. Germline V gives CDR1 SGHNT, CDR2 YYREEE (reference sequence). V was pared by 4 bases and J by 5 bases, with 7 bases of the junction left unmatched. The CDR3 is 15 amino acids.

This clone was seen a handful of times. V and J are TRBV5-4 and TRBJ1-6, with D maybe TRBD1 (6 bases). CDR3 length equals 16 residues. V was pared by 1 base and J by 8 bases, with 16 bases between. From germline, CDR1 is SGHNT and CDR2 YYREEE (reference sequence). The CDR3 DNA follows: TGTGCCAGCAGCTTGCTACAGGGTGGGGGTGATTCACCCCTCCACTTT. Translation: CASSLLQGGGDSPLHF.

The CDR3 is CASSGTTGLYSEQYF. Written as DNA, the CDR3 is TGCGCCAGCAGCGGGACGACAGGCCTCTATTCCGAGCAGTACTTC. The chain combines TRBV5-1 with TRBJ2-7, with D possibly being TRBD1 (6 bases). This CDR3 has 15 amino acids. Trimming shortened V by 4 bases and J by 6 bases, and 20 bases separated the two germline ends. Germline-derived CDR1 and CDR2 are SGHRS and YFSETQ.

This rearrangement joins TRBV7-9 to TRBJ2-1; 7 bases are shared with TRBD1. The ends lost 7 bases at V and 6 bases at J; junction bases unmatched: 9. The V gene's germline CDR1 is SEHNR and CDR2 FQNEAQ (reference sequence). The CDR3 totals 14 residues. CDR3 protein: CASNRQGLGNEQFF. The CDR3 DNA reads as TGTGCCAGCAACCGACAGGGTCTCGGCAATGAGCAGTTCTTC.

This clone was recorded only once. This chain links TRBV27 with TRBJ2-7, with a tentative D call TRBD2 (5 bases). CDR1 is MNHEY, CDR2 SMNVEV, per germline (reference sequence). The CDR3 totals 15 residues. V dropped 5 bases and J dropped 2 bases, with 16 bases sitting between them. CDR3 DNA: TGTGCCAGCAGTCCCGGGGTGGGCAGGACCTACGAGCAGTACTTC. Translated, it gives CASSPGVGRTYEQYF.

A few counts support this clone. This chain connects TRBV7-3 to TRBJ2-1, with 11 bases fitting TRBD2. From germline, CDR1 is SGHTA and CDR2 FQGTGA. The CDR3 consists of 19 residues. The V gene end was trimmed by 5 bases and the J gene end by 2 bases; junction bases not matched to a gene: 14. Here the CDR3 DNA reads TGTGCCAGCAGCCCACGGGGACTAGCGGAGCGATCAACCTACAATGAGCAGTTCTTC. Amino acid sequence: CASSPRGLAERSTYNEQFF.

This clone was detected only a few times. This chain uses TRBV4-1 with TRBJ2-3; weak D call: TRBD1 (6 bases). Trimming shortened V by 4 bases and J by 2 bases, and 13 bases separated the two germline ends. The CDR3 spans 15 residues. The germline CDR1 and CDR2 sequences are MGHRA and YSYEKL. In DNA form, the CDR3 reads TGCGCCAGCAGCCTACGACAGGCTCACACAGATACGCAGTATTTT. It encodes CASSLRQAHTDTQYF.

The chain carries TRBV19 and TRBJ2-7; TRBD1 might be the D (6 bases). Germline CDR1 is LNHDA and CDR2 is SQIVND (reference sequence). Trimming shortened V by 1 base and J by 5 bases, and 15 bases separated the two germline ends. This CDR3 has 15 amino acids. CDR3 sequence: CASSIGLQGRDEQYF. In nucleotides, the CDR3 is TGTGCCAGTAGTATAGGCTTACAGGGAAGGGACGAGCAGTACTTC.

This chain joins TRBV28 and TRBJ1-2; 7 nucleotides match TRBD1. CDR1 is MDHEN, CDR2 SYDVKM, per germline. V lost 3 bases to trimming and J lost 4 bases; unmatched junction nucleotides: 8. CDR3 length: 15 amino acids. This CDR3 reads CASSFSQGEIYGYTF. In DNA form, the CDR3 reads TGTGCCAGCAGTTTTAGCCAGGGGGAAATCTATGGCTACACCTTC.

This rearrangement joins TRBV11-2 to TRBJ1-3, with 7 bases aligning to TRBD1. The CDR3 loop spans 15 amino acids. Trimming removed 6 bases from V and 9 bases from J; junction bases left unmatched: 14. Germline CDR1 and CDR2: SGHAT and FQNNGV. The CDR3 DNA reads as TGTGCCAGCAGGGCCCAGGGCACAGGGGCAAGCACCATATATTTT. It translates to CASRAQGTGASTIYF.

The chain uses TRBV7-7 and TRBJ2-7, with unresolved D. This CDR3 has 14 residues. Germline values: CDR1 SSHAT, CDR2 FNYEAQ (reference sequence). The V end lost 1 base, the J end lost 1 base, and 8 bases lay between the germline ends. The CDR3 here is CASSLDTSSYEQYF. In nucleotides, the CDR3 is TGTGCCAGCAGCTTAGACACAAGTTCCTACGAGCAGTACTTC.

This chain's CDR3 is CATSRARAGLSKLFF. CDR3 bases: TGTGCCACCAGCAGAGCACGTGCAGGGTTGTCAAAACTGTTTTTT. V gene TRBV15 combines with J gene TRBJ1-4; D is possibly TRBD1 (5 bases). The CDR3 loop spans 15 amino acids. Trimming pared 1 base from V and 10 bases from J, leaving 16 bases between. Per the germline V gene, CDR1 is LNHNV and CDR2 is YYDKDF (reference sequence). The variable domain in full, completed from reference TRBV15 and TRBJ1-4, reads DAMVIQNPRYQVTQFGKPVTLSCSQTLNHNVMYWYQQKSSQAPKLLFHYYDKDFNNEADTPDNFQSRRPNTSFCFLDIRSPGLGDTAMYLCATSRARAGLSKLFFGSGTQLSVL.

The rearrangement links TRBV28 to TRBJ1-5; D is unresolved. Germline V gene sequence: CDR1 MDHEN, CDR2 SYDVKM. The CDR3 spans 14 residues. V lost 2 bases, J lost 4 bases, and 9 bases lay in between. The CDR3 sequence is CASSLNGMNQPQHF. The CDR3 coding sequence is TGTGCCAGCAGTTTAAACGGGATGAATCAGCCCCAGCATTTT. Full variable domain (rest looked up from reference TRBV28 and TRBJ1-5): DVKVTQSSRYLVKRTGEKVFLECVQDMDHENMFWYRQDPGLGLRLIYFSYDVKMKEKGDIPEGYSVSREKKERFSLILESASTNQTSMYLCASSLNGMNQPQHFGDGTRLSIL.

V and J are TRBV4-1 and TRBJ2-1; D is perhaps TRBD2 (6 bases). CDR3 size: 18 residues. Trimming stripped 0 bases from V and 0 bases from J, with 15 bases between. The germline gives CDR1 MGHRA, CDR2 YSYEKL. DNA of the CDR3: TGCGCCAGCAGCCAAGATATCGGGGGACGGTACTCCTACAATGAGCAGTTCTTC. Its protein is CASSQDIGGRYSYNEQFF.

V gene TRBV6-5 combines with J gene TRBJ2-5; TRBD1 aligns across 9 bases. Germline V gene sequence: CDR1 MNHEY, CDR2 SVGAGI. After removal of 5 bases from V and 5 bases from J, the junction contained 6 bases not matched to a gene. The length of the CDR3 is 14 residues. The CDR3 sequence: CASSTNTGGETQYF. The CDR3, as DNA: TGTGCCAGCAGTACGAATACAGGGGGCGAGACCCAGTACTTC.

The chain has TRBV14 and TRBJ1-6; D is unclear. The germline CDR1 and CDR2 sequences are SGHDN and FVKESK. This CDR3 spans 13 amino acids. Trimming shortened V by 1 base and J by 9 bases, and 7 bases separated the two germline ends. The CDR3: CASSQVEASPLHF. As DNA, the CDR3 is TGTGCCAGCAGCCAAGTCGAGGCTTCACCCCTCCACTTT.

The chain is built from TRBV6-5 and TRBJ1-3; possible D gene TRBD1, 5 bases. Trimming stripped 11 bases from V and 3 bases from J, with 11 bases between. In germline, CDR1 is MNHEY, CDR2 SVGAGI. The CDR3 is made up of 12 amino acids. The CDR3 coding sequence is TGTGCCGTCTCTCAGGGTGGAAACACCATATATTTT. It translates to CAVSQGGNTIYF.